This entry lists 24 T cell receptor beta chains sequenced from one sample in a study of PD-L1 blockade in urothelial cancer. This table comes from immunoSEQ multiplex PCR, and its TCRdb copy is limited to in-frame clones, with some not included. The table lists some 97,000 clones, about 89% of them singletons. Sequencing was performed on PBMCs, taken around atezolizumab (anti-PD-L1) treatment. Source of these receptors: a woman older than 75 with urothelial cancer.

The table lists this clone with a few counts. V is TRBV4-1 and J is TRBJ1-1; D call uncertain. CDR1 and CDR2 (germline): MGHRA, YSYEKL. V gave up 4 bases and J gave up 1 base, with 10 bases separating them. CDR3 length: 14 amino acids. CDR3: CASSPNPQNTEAFF. The CDR3 DNA reads TGCGCCAGCAGCCCTAATCCCCAGAACACTGAAGCTTTCTTT.

The chain joins TRBV2 to TRBJ2-4, with D possibly being TRBD1 (6 bases). Germline-derived CDR1 and CDR2 are SNHLY and FYNNEI. The CDR3 is made up of 17 amino acids. The V end was cut by 4 bases, the J end by 2 bases, with 18 bases between. The CDR3 region is CASSVLGQGMTKNIQYF. The DNA for the CDR3 is TGTGCCAGCAGTGTCCTCGGGCAGGGGATGACCAAAAACATTCAGTACTTC.

The rearrangement joins TRBV5-4 to TRBJ2-5, with D possibly TRBD2 on 5 matching bases. This CDR3 has 14 amino acids. Trimming left V 1 base short and J 3 bases short, with 10 bases between. Germline V gene sequence: CDR1 SGHNT, CDR2 YYREEE (reference sequence). The CDR3, as DNA: TGTGCCAGCAGCTTGTGGCAGACTAAAGAGACCCAGTACTTC. This codes for CASSLWQTKETQYF.

This sequence joins TRBV11-3 and TRBJ2-5; no firm D call. The ends were cut back, 2 bases at V and 1 base at J, with 11 bases in the middle. Germline values: CDR1 SGHNT, CDR2 YENEEA. CDR3 size: 15 residues. CDR3 sequence (DNA): TGTGCCAGCAGCTTAAATTGGAGAGGCCAAGAGACCCAGTACTTC. This sequence encodes CASSLNWRGQETQYF. The whole variable domain, remainder taken from reference TRBV11-3 and TRBJ2-5, is EAGVVQSPRYKIIEKKQPVAFWCNPISGHNTLYWYLQNLGQGPELLIRYENEEAVDDSQLPKDRFSAERLKGVDSTLKIQPAELGDSAVYLCASSLNWRGQETQYFGPGTRLLVL.

This chain connects TRBV27 to TRBJ1-1; tentatively, D is TRBD1 (5 bases). Germline V lookup: CDR1 MNHEY, CDR2 SMNVEV (reference sequence). Trimming took 0 bases from V and 1 from J, leaving 12 bases between them. The CDR3 runs to 16 residues. Here the CDR3 DNA reads TGTGCCAGCAGTTTATCCCCGACAGTTCGGAACACTGAAGCTTTCTTT. Amino acids: CASSLSPTVRNTEAFF.

This chain links TRBV14 with TRBJ2-2, with D possibly TRBD2 on 5 matching bases. V was trimmed by 1 base and J by 7 bases, leaving 13 bases between them. The length of the CDR3 is 15 residues. Germline lookup yields CDR1 SGHDN and CDR2 FVKESK. The CDR3 nucleotides are TGTGCCAGCAGCCAAGCCTCGGGGTGGAGCGGGGAGCTGTTTTTT. Translated: CASSQASGWSGELFF. The complete variable domain, with remaining parts taken from reference TRBV14 and TRBJ2-2, reads EAGVTQFPSHSVIEKGQTVTLRCDPISGHDNLYWYRRVMGKEIKFLLHFVKESKQDESGMPNNRFLAERTGGTYSTLKVQPAELEDSGVYFCASSQASGWSGELFFGEGSRLTVL.

The rearrangement uses TRBV28 and TRBJ2-7, with TRBD2 matching over 7 bases. The germline V gene encodes CDR1 MDHEN and CDR2 SYDVKM. The ends lost 5 bases at V and 0 bases at J; junction bases unmatched: 4. The CDR3 sequence is 14 residues long. The CDR3 nucleotides are TGTGCCAGCAGTCGGGGCGGGAGCTCCTACGAGCAGTACTTC. Translated: CASSRGGSSYEQYF.

A few counts support this clone. The rearrangement joins TRBV18 to TRBJ2-2; 10 bases agree with TRBD1. This CDR3 comprises 17 residues. CDR1 KGHSH and CDR2 LQKENI come from the germline V gene. V shed 6 bases, J shed 1 base, and the junction held 8 bases outside the gene matches. In DNA, the CDR3 is TGTGCCAGCTCCCGAACCGGGACAGGGGAGAACACCGGGGAGCTGTTTTTT. Translation gives CASSRTGTGENTGELFF.

This sequence joins TRBV30 and TRBJ2-7; D is possibly TRBD1 (5 bases). The CDR3 consists of 15 residues. Germline assignment: CDR1 GTSNPN and CDR2 SVGIG (reference sequence). V gave up 0 bases and J gave up 0 bases, with 12 bases separating them. The DNA for the CDR3 is TGTGCCTGGAGTGTAGGTGGCAGGGACTCCTACGAGCAGTACTTC. Translated: CAWSVGGRDSYEQYF.

The genes are TRBV6-6 and TRBJ1-5; D unclear. There are 15 residues in the CDR3. CDR1 is MNHNY, CDR2 SVGAGI, per germline (reference sequence). V lost 4 bases and J lost 5, with 15 bases in between. CDR3 sequence: CASSSPTSGDQPQHF. The CDR3 DNA follows: TGTGCCAGCAGTTCCCCGACCTCCGGAGATCAGCCCCAGCATTTT.

This rearrangement joins TRBV7-9 to TRBJ1-1; 8 bases line up with TRBD1. With 6 bases clipped from V and 4 bases from J, the junction kept 4 bases outside the gene matches. The germline V gene encodes CDR1 SEHNR and CDR2 FQNEAQ (reference sequence). This CDR3 has 13 residues. CDR3 nucleotides: TGTGCCAGCAGGACTACAGGGGGCACTGAAGCTTTCTTT. Translation gives CASRTTGGTEAFF.

The chain employs TRBV30 and TRBJ1-3; D may be TRBD1 (6 bases). Deletions cut 7 bases from V and 0 bases from J, with 16 bases between. Germline V lookup: CDR1 GTSNPN, CDR2 SVGIG (reference sequence). The CDR3 sequence is 15 residues long. CDR3 region: CAFTLDRRSGNTIYF. CDR3 coding DNA: TGTGCCTTCACCCTCGACAGGCGCTCTGGAAACACCATATATTTT.

V and J are TRBV19 and TRBJ1-5; 7 bases are a match to TRBD1. The junction had 8 bases not matched to a gene; V was cut back by 9 bases and J by 6 bases. The CDR3 is 13 residues long. Germline V CDR1 and CDR2: LNHDA, SQIVND (reference sequence). The CDR3 coding sequence is TGTGCCAGCGGGGACAGTTTTAGTCAGCCCCAGCATTTT. Protein sequence: CASGDSFSQPQHF.

This clone was observed a few times. The V and J genes are TRBV5-4 and TRBJ2-7; D is possibly TRBD1 (5 bases). Germline V gives CDR1 SGHNT, CDR2 YYREEE (reference sequence). V was trimmed by 0 bases and J by 7 bases, leaving 17 bases between them. CDR3 length: 15 amino acids. CDR3 protein: CASSLAGQGPREQYF. CDR3 nucleotides: TGTGCCAGCAGCTTGGCAGGGCAGGGCCCTAGGGAGCAGTACTTC.

This chain uses TRBV19 with TRBJ1-1; TRBD1 matches at 8 bases. The CDR3 has 14 amino acids. Trimming took 8 bases from V and 10 from J; bases not matched to a gene: 15. Germline V gene data show CDR1 as LNHDA and CDR2 as SQIVND (reference sequence). The chain's CDR3 is CASFISQGAGSAFF. CDR3 DNA: TGTGCCAGTTTCATATCTCAGGGGGCGGGTTCAGCTTTCTTT.

This sequence joins TRBV19 and TRBJ1-2; D is ambiguous. The V end lost 5 bases, the J end lost 4 bases, and 8 bases lay between the germline ends. The CDR3 sequence is 12 residues long. CDR1 LNHDA and CDR2 SQIVND come from the germline V gene (reference sequence). The CDR3, as DNA: TGTGCCAGTAGTCGAACTAGCTATGGCTACACCTTC. Encoded protein: CASSRTSYGYTF. Drawing the rest from reference TRBV19 and TRBJ1-2, the complete variable domain is DGGITQSPKYLFRKEGQNVTLSCEQNLNHDAMYWYRQDPGQGLRLIYYSQIVNDFQKGDIAEGYSVSREKKESFPLTVTSAQKNPTAFYLCASSRTSYGYTFGSGTRLTVV.

The chain links TRBV28 to TRBJ2-1, with a tentative D call TRBD1 (5 bases). The V gene's germline CDR1 is MDHEN and CDR2 SYDVKM. Trimming cost V 2 bases and J 6 bases, with 14 bases left between them. The CDR3 covers 15 residues. CDR3 in amino acids: CASSLKGSFGNEQFF. Here the CDR3 DNA reads TGTGCCAGCAGTTTAAAGGGGTCTTTCGGCAATGAGCAGTTCTTC.

The rearrangement joins TRBV5-1 to TRBJ2-7; 9 positions agree with TRBD1. Germline CDR1 reads SGHRS; CDR2 reads YFSETQ. The CDR3 covers 16 residues. J lost 0 bases, V lost 4 bases, and 8 bases had no gene match. The CDR3: CASSMQMGQGSYEQYF. CDR3 DNA: TGCGCCAGCAGCATGCAGATGGGACAGGGCTCCTACGAGCAGTACTTC.

The V gene is TRBV19, the J gene TRBJ2-1; 9 bases fit TRBD2. The trim removed 6 bases at V and 5 bases at J, leaving 11 bases unmatched. Germline V gives CDR1 LNHDA, CDR2 SQIVND (reference sequence). CDR3 length equals 16 residues. The CDR3 reads CASRSGLAGRNNEQFF. In DNA, the CDR3 is TGTGCCAGTAGGTCGGGACTAGCCGGAAGAAACAATGAGCAGTTCTTC.

V gene TRBV11-2 combines with J gene TRBJ1-1, with TRBD1 as a possible D gene (5 bases). This CDR3 region has 13 residues. V lost 2 bases and J lost 8, with 12 bases in between. Germline V CDR1 and CDR2: SGHAT, FQNNGV. The CDR3 DNA follows: TGTGCCAGCAGCTTACCAGGGTCCCCCGAAGCTTTCTTT. Protein sequence: CASSLPGSPEAFF. Full variable domain (outside the CDR3, taken from reference TRBV11-2 and TRBJ1-1): EAGVAQSPRYKIIEKRQSVAFWCNPISGHATLYWYQQILGQGPKLLIQFQNNGVVDDSQLPKDRFSAERLKGVDSTLKIQPAKLEDSAVYLCASSLPGSPEAFFGQGTRLTVV.

Details on this clone: In the same sample, other DNA sequences code for this CDR3. The V and J genes are TRBV28 and TRBJ1-2, with a weak D call TRBD1 (6 bases). Germline-derived CDR1 and CDR2 are MDHEN and SYDVKM. This CDR3 is 13 amino acids long. The V gene lost 6 bases and the J gene lost 2 bases, with 10 bases spanning the gap. The CDR3 region is CASSLTGNYGYTF. The CDR3 bases are TGTGCCAGCAGCTTGACAGGCAACTATGGCTACACCTTC.

This chain connects TRBV5-1 to TRBJ2-3; TRBD2 matches at 9 bases. J was trimmed by 5 bases and V by 1 base; bases with no gene match: 5. Germline V CDR1 and CDR2: SGHRS, YFSETQ. CDR3 length: 15 residues. The CDR3 bases are TGCGCCAGCAGCTTGCTTAGCGGGAGTAAAGATACGCAGTATTTT. This translates into CASSLLSGSKDTQYF. The full variable domain, its missing parts supplied by reference TRBV5-1 and TRBJ2-3, is KAGVTQTPRYLIKTRGQQVTLSCSPISGHRSVSWYQQTPGQGLQFLFEYFSETQRNKGNFPGRFSGRQFSNSRSEMNVSTLELGDSALYLCASSLLSGSKDTQYFGPGTRLTVL.

This chain links TRBV2 with TRBJ2-3, with TRBD2 matching over 11 bases. This CDR3 has 15 residues. V dropped 1 base and J dropped 7; count of bases not matched to a gene: 4. Per the germline V gene, CDR1 is SNHLY and CDR2 is FYNNEI. CDR3 in amino acids: CASSEGSGRAYTQYF. As DNA, the CDR3 is TGTGCCAGCAGTGAAGGTAGCGGGAGGGCTTATACGCAGTATTTT.

This rearrangement joins TRBV5-1 to TRBJ1-2; weak D call: TRBD1 (5 bases). The CDR3 length is 13 residues. Germline V gene lookup returns CDR1 SGHRS and CDR2 YFSETQ. V was clipped by 0 bases and J by 9 bases, with 12 bases between them. CDR3 amino acids: CASSLAQGESYTF. The DNA of the CDR3 is TGCGCCAGCAGCTTGGCGCAGGGCGAGAGCTACACCTTC. Together with reference TRBV5-1 and TRBJ1-2, the CDR3 gives the full variable domain: KAGVTQTPRYLIKTRGQQVTLSCSPISGHRSVSWYQQTPGQGLQFLFEYFSETQRNKGNFPGRFSGRQFSNSRSEMNVSTLELGDSALYLCASSLAQGESYTFGSGTRLTVV.